Sequencing of this T cell receptor beta chain was carried out in a study of CD4+ T cells in melanoma. There are 15 residues in the CDR3. The germline CDR1 and CDR2 sequences are LNHDA and SQIVND (reference sequence). The trim removed 6 bases at V and 2 bases at J, leaving 7 bases unmatched. Assay: immunoSEQ multiplex PCR; the TCRdb copy retains only in-frame clones and omits some. The sample has more than 10,000 clones; 64% are singletons. Sequencing input: cells from a culture (not recorded whether cultured in vitro). This clonotype was obtained from a human donor with melanoma. The chain uses TRBV19 and TRBJ2-1, with TRBD1 identical over 7 bases. The CDR3 protein is CASSGDRAPYNEQFF. The CDR3 nucleotides read TGTGCCAGTAGCGGCGACAGGGCACCCTACAATGAGCAGTTCTTC.